This T cell receptor (beta chain) was retrieved from a study of cytotoxic CD8 clonotypes in ibrutinib-treated CLL. Study-wide results and caveats: The clonality went up when patients responded to ibrutinib and dropped back toward baseline at progression. Public clonotypes showed up rarely, and on treatment they shrank or held steady. Sampling schedules were unmatched across sustained-remission and progressing patients.

Target depth was 1 in 200,000 to 1 in 1 million T cells, about 10x per clonotype. The repertoire was sequenced with immunoSEQ multiplex PCR; TCRdb's copy has only in-frame clones and lacks some. The table has around 200,000 clones, roughly 65% seen once; the top ten hold approximately 6%. The CDR3 is 15 residues long. Per the germline V gene, CDR1 is SGDLS and CDR2 is YYNGEE. The trim removed 3 bases at V and 4 bases at J, leaving 7 bases unmatched. As concerns this clone: Its antigen remains unidentified.

The chain couples TRBV9 to TRBJ2-7; TRBD2 agrees at 10 bases. The specimen was PBMCs, collected after 12 months of ibrutinib treatment. The receptor was derived from a human donor with chronic lymphocytic leukemia. CDR3 loop: CASSAIAGGPYEQYF. In DNA form, the CDR3 reads TGTGCCAGCAGCGCAATAGCGGGAGGACCATACGAGCAGTACTTC.